These 8 T cell receptor beta chains came from one sample sequenced in a study of T cell responses to AZD1222 COVID-19 vaccine. Data came from immunoSEQ multiplex PCR; TCRdb stores just in-frame clones and leaves some out. The profile shows approximately 64,000 clones, over 80% of them singletons. The sample here was peripheral blood, taken 28 days after the second dose of the MenACWY control vaccine. The source of these receptors is an adult who received the MenACWY meningococcal vaccine as a control.

This chain joins TRBV6-2 or TRBV6-3 and TRBJ1-2, with 7 bases fitting TRBD1. Trimming cost V 5 bases and J 6 bases; bases outside gene matches: 12. CDR3 size: 15 residues. The germline V gene has CDR1 MNHEY and CDR2 SVGEGT. The CDR3 DNA is TGTGCCAGCAGTGATTGGGACAGCCTCTTCCATGGCTACACCTTC. Translated: CASSDWDSLFHGYTF.

This clone was counted only a few times. V and J are TRBV7-9 and TRBJ2-1; TRBD1 or TRBD2 may be the D gene (5 bases each). Trimming shortened V by 6 bases and J by 4 bases, and 19 bases separated the two germline ends. The CDR3 is 16 amino acids. Germline CDR1 reads SEHNR; CDR2 reads FQNEAQ (reference sequence). The CDR3 spells CASSPSEGQGYNEQFF. As DNA, the CDR3 is TGTGCCAGCAGTCCAAGCGAGGGTCAGGGTTACAATGAGCAGTTCTTC.

This clone was detected once. V gene TRBV10-2 combines with J gene TRBJ2-7; TRBD1 is a possible D gene (6 bases). The CDR3 covers 14 residues. The germline V gene has CDR1 WSHSY and CDR2 SAAADI. V gave up 4 bases and J gave up 2 bases, with 12 bases separating them. This CDR3 is CASSVGAGAYEQYF. DNA for the CDR3: TGCGCCAGCAGTGTGGGGGCTGGGGCCTACGAGCAGTACTTC.

V and J are TRBV4-1 and TRBJ1-4, with 7 bases lining up with TRBD1. The CDR3 length is 14 residues. J lost 8 bases, V lost 1 base, and 4 bases had no gene match. The germline V gene encodes CDR1 MGHRA and CDR2 YSYEKL. In DNA form, the CDR3 reads TGCGCCAGCAGCCAAGGAAGACAGGGAGAAAAACTGTTTTTT. Protein sequence: CASSQGRQGEKLFF.

The chain employs TRBV4-1 and TRBJ2-7; 8 bases map to TRBD2. Germline assignment: CDR1 MGHRA and CDR2 YSYEKL. This CDR3 spans 17 amino acids. V shed 2 bases, J shed 0 bases, and the junction held 9 bases outside the gene matches. CDR3 coding DNA: TGCGCCAGCAGCCAATTTAGCGGGACATTGAGCTCCTACGAGCAGTACTTC. It translates to CASSQFSGTLSSYEQYF.

This clone turned up a few times. The chain has TRBV19 and TRBJ2-6; 8 bases are a match to TRBD2. This CDR3 spans 15 amino acids. Germline CDR1 reads LNHDA; CDR2 reads SQIVND (reference sequence). With 3 bases clipped from V and 5 bases from J, the junction kept 3 bases outside the gene matches. The CDR3 coding sequence is TGTGCCAGTAGTATCCGGGGGGGCCGGGCCAACGTCCTGACTTTC. This translates into CASSIRGGRANVLTF.

The chain has TRBV19 and TRBJ2-7; D is undetermined. CDR1 is LNHDA and CDR2 is SQIVND in the germline V gene (reference sequence). The CDR3 runs 13 residues. V was clipped by 3 bases and J by 6 bases, with 12 bases between them. The CDR3 nucleotides read TGTGCCAGTAGTATCACTCCCACCCTCGAGCAGTACTTC. Translated: CASSITPTLEQYF.

The CDR3: CASSLDGGDTQYF. In DNA, the CDR3 is TGTGCCAGCAGCTTAGATGGCGGAGATACGCAGTATTTT. The rearrangement joins TRBV7-2 to TRBJ2-3; D remains unclear. V shed 1 base and J shed 5 bases, with 7 bases lying between them. There are 13 residues in the CDR3. Germline V lookup: CDR1 SGHTA, CDR2 FQGNSA.